The source of this TCR beta chain is a study of cytomegalovirus exposure and HLA in healthy donors. The wider study: An analysis done earlier identified about 120 million unique TCR beta sequences from about 179 million T cells.

CDR3 length equals 14 residues. V was pared by 4 bases and J by 7 bases, with 6 bases of the junction left unmatched. Germline V gene sequence: CDR1 SQVTM, CDR2 ANQGSEA. The PCR made use of 60 Vbeta and 13 Jbeta primers. Libraries were prepared by immunoSEQ multiplex PCR; TCRdb keeps only in-frame clonotypes and omits some of them. The data hold about 150,000 clones, with around 78% observed a single time. Study conclusions and caveats: As a later analysis showed, a missense DCLRE1C variant was linked to trimming of TCR beta V- and J-genes.

Donors sampled were nominally healthy, though unrecorded immune exposures were likely. Concerning this clone: Its cognate antigen is unknown.

This clonotype was sampled from a woman between 18 and 29 years old in good health and CMV-seronegative. The V call is TRBV29-1, the J call TRBJ2-1; 11 bases agree with TRBD2. Sequencing input: PBMCs. CDR3 sequence: CSVGLAGRQNEQFF. CDR3 coding DNA: TGCAGCGTTGGACTAGCGGGGCGGCAGAATGAGCAGTTCTTC.